The entry below gives a single T cell receptor (beta chain) sequence along with its context. This record comes from a study of blood T cells in healthy people across ages. Every donor provided roughly 10 milliliters of peripheral blood. RNA extraction gave at least 5 micrograms of total RNA per sample. Primers used in a second PCR of roughly 6 to 12 cycles were a sample-barcoded 5' primer and a J-beta primer mix. Every individual sample yielded 2.5 million or more paired-end reads (each containing CDR3). Each CDR3 protein is one row after TCRdb ran MiXCR on the 5' RACE reads. Of around 1,000,000 distinct CDR3 sequences detected, roughly two fifths appear once; the ten largest clones hold under 15%. The sequence was collected from a man between 18 and 29 years old in good health. Sequencing was done on a sample of blood.

CDR3 nucleotides: TGTGCCAGCAGTTTGATAGCGTCCGGGGAGCTGTTTTTT. Protein sequence: CASSLIASGELFF. This rearrangement joins TRBV12-3 or TRBV12-4 to TRBJ2-2; TRBD2 might be the D (5 bases). The CDR3 is 13 amino acids. Trimming took off 3 bases at V and 6 bases at J, with 8 bases between the two ends.